The clone carrying this TCR beta chain was recorded once. Its antigen is unknown. The data were taken from a study of cytomegalovirus exposure and HLA in healthy donors. The PCR ran on 60 Vbeta and 13 Jbeta primers. Clones were read by immunoSEQ multiplex PCR, and TCRdb kept only the in-frame ones, dropping some. The sample holds around 150,000 clones, around four fifths seen once. V gave up 4 bases and J gave up 5 bases, with 9 bases separating them. Per the germline V gene, CDR1 is SGHDT and CDR2 is YYEEEE. This CDR3 has 13 amino acids. At collection, donors were nominally healthy, but unrecorded immune exposures were probable. Notes on the study in general: Indistinguishability led to the exclusion of some V segments, TRBV6-2 and TRBV6-3 included.

The sequenced sample was PBMCs. This chain uses TRBV5-6 with TRBJ1-4; the D gene is possibly TRBD1 (6 bases). The sequence was collected from a man aged 18 to 35 in good health and CMV-seronegative. CDR3 in DNA: TGTGCCAGCAGCCTACAGGGAAATGAAAAACTGTTTTTT. Amino acids: CASSLQGNEKLFF.